This T cell receptor beta chain is drawn from a study of blood T cell repertoires in COVID-19 (dated by TCRdb to the early 2020s). Regarding the study in general: Samples covering the acute and convalescent phases of COVID-19 were provided by collaborators in the United States, Italy and Spain. The material from the prospective study consisted of cDNA or gDNA derived from T cells, B-cell-depleted T cells, or PBMCs. Subjects who had been exposed to COVID-19, were actively infected with it, or had recovered from it provided the deeply sampled blood TCRbeta repertoires that made up the dataset. The repertoires were released in a freely available public database intended as a resource for research on the immune response to SARS-CoV-2. Samples were obtained from the ongoing ImmuneRACE study (first 160 participants) and from over 1,000 subjects provided by 6 global collaborators. Sample metadata almost always included a de-identified subject ID, COVID-19 status, age in years and sex. Where available, HLA class I and class II types were obtained from metadata supplied by the sample provider rather than from assay-based typing. General findings and caveats noted by the study authors: Clinical and demographic metadata were provided uncurated, with the amount varying by source and participant.

Compared with germline, V lacks 6 bases and J lacks 5 bases; bases without a gene match: 4. From the germline V gene (reference sequence), CDR1 is LNHDA and CDR2 is SQIVND. The CDR3, from cysteine to phenylalanine, totals 15 residues. Solely the CDR3 DNA is kept, with 45 bases framed from the first base. Worth noting for this clone: Its binding antigen is unknown. Base qualities are not provided; no much larger clone lies one nucleotide away.

The collaborating institutions used their own protocols to collect whole blood in K2EDTA tubes. For TCRbeta analysis, collaborators shipped samples in one of three forms: frozen whole blood, isolated PBMCs, or DNA extracted from either of those sample types. TCRbeta CDR3 regions were amplified from genomic DNA using the immunoSEQ Assay, a bias-controlled multiplex PCR. Under the source paper's analysis protocol: Within the assay, amplification of reference gene primers was used to estimate how many nucleated cells each sample contained. To quantify the absolute abundance of each unique TCRbeta CDR3 rearrangement, sequence reads were collapsed and filtered. For each sample, productive Simpson clonality was calculated by taking the square root of Simpson's diversity index across productive rearrangements. TCRdb limited this immuneACCESS table to in-frame rearrangements with V and J called. A share of clones is missing; checked studies link under half to unresolved V genes, and the rest is unexplained. D and trimming were read from the DNA, whereas the V and J calls and clone size are those reported in that table. This sample lists around 150,000 clones; roughly 89% were detected once. In total, the top ten clones hold 4.3% of the sample.

The receptor was isolated from a woman between 40 and 55 years old with acute or convalescent COVID-19. The material sequenced was peripheral blood. Recombination linked TRBV19 to TRBJ2-5; TRBD2 aligns with 15 central bases. In nucleotide form, the sequence is TGTGCCAGTAGGGGACTAGCGGGAGGTTATGAGACCCAGTACTTC. Translation gives CASRGLAGGYETQYF.